This T cell receptor beta chain was identified during a study of OX40 agonist ivuxolimab in advanced cancers. Produced via immunoSEQ multiplex PCR; TCRdb's table is partial and in-frame only. The sample consists of 45,000 to 55,000 clones, 85% of them appearing once. From germline, CDR1 is SGHRS and CDR2 YFSETQ. This CDR3 comprises 14 residues. V lost 5 bases, J lost 5 bases, and 16 bases lay in between. This sequence was found in an adult with an advanced solid tumor such as melanoma, head and neck, liver or kidney cancer. Sequenced material: CD4+ or CD8+ T cells sorted from blood, taken in a trial of the OX40 agonist ivuxolimab. This chain links TRBV5-1 with TRBJ1-1; D is unresolved. CDR3 coding DNA: TGCGCCAGCAGTCCGAGCGGGCGACGGACTGAAGCTTTCTTT. Protein product: CASSPSGRRTEAFF.